This passage covers 19 T cell receptor beta chains from one sample sequenced in a study of cytomegalovirus exposure and HLA in healthy donors. Assay: immunoSEQ multiplex PCR; the TCRdb copy retains only in-frame clones and omits some. Here the sample spans 70,000 to 80,000 clones, 94% being singletons. The sample comprised PBMCs. These receptors all come from a woman younger than 30 in good health and CMV-seropositive.

The chain links TRBV5-1 to TRBJ2-5, with D possibly TRBD1 on 5 matching bases. The CDR3 totals 14 residues. Germline V gene data show CDR1 as SGHRS and CDR2 as YFSETQ. Trimming shortened V by 1 base and J by 1 base, and 8 bases separated the two germline ends. The CDR3 DNA reads as TGCGCCAGCAGCTTGCGACAGCTCCAAGAGACCCAGTACTTC. Translating it yields CASSLRQLQETQYF.

This rearrangement joins TRBV6-6 to TRBJ1-5; no clear D. Trimming pared 4 bases from V and 4 bases from J, leaving 11 bases between. CDR3 size: 14 residues. The V gene's germline CDR1 is MNHNY and CDR2 SVGAGI (reference sequence). CDR3 DNA sequence: TGTGCCAGCAGTTCCCCACGGTTTAATCAGCCCCAGCATTTT. Translation gives CASSSPRFNQPQHF.

This rearrangement joins TRBV5-1 to TRBJ2-1, with 9 bases matching TRBD2. This CDR3 region has 16 residues. Losses at the gene ends were 7 bases for V and 4 bases for J; bases not matched to a gene: 12. CDR1 and CDR2 from the germline V gene are SGHRS and YFSETQ. Here the CDR3 DNA reads TGCGCCAGCTCCTCGACTAGCGGAGCGGTATACAATGAGCAGTTCTTC. This sequence encodes CASSSTSGAVYNEQFF.

The genes are TRBV5-6 and TRBJ2-1, with no clear D. This CDR3 region has 12 residues. Looked up from germline, CDR1 is SGHDT and CDR2 is YYEEEE. Trimming took off 1 base at V and 8 bases at J, with 7 bases between the two ends. CDR3 coding DNA: TGTGCCAGCAGCTTGACAGCACATGAGCAGTTCTTC. It is translated as CASSLTAHEQFF.

The chain links TRBV2 to TRBJ1-2; 7 bases are a match to TRBD1. V lost 4 bases, J lost 4 bases, and 6 bases stayed unmatched. The CDR3 extends over 14 amino acids. Germline V gives CDR1 SNHLY, CDR2 FYNNEI. Written as DNA, the CDR3 is TGTGCCAGCAGTGTGGGGCAGGGGGGCTATGGCTACACCTTC. It encodes CASSVGQGGYGYTF.

The chain employs TRBV5-4 and TRBJ1-1, with D perhaps matching TRBD1 (5 bases). V gave up 4 bases and J gave up 0 bases, with 16 bases separating them. There are 16 residues in the CDR3. Germline CDR1 SGHNT, CDR2 YYREEE (reference sequence). CDR3 sequence reads: CASSRPSSRVNTEAFF. The CDR3 region has the DNA TGTGCCAGCAGCCGACCCTCGTCCAGGGTGAACACTGAAGCTTTCTTT.

The chain links TRBV19 to TRBJ2-2, with D perhaps matching TRBD2 (5 bases). Trimming left V 3 bases short and J 0 bases short, with 8 bases between. Germline V gene sequence: CDR1 LNHDA, CDR2 SQIVND (reference sequence). CDR3 length equals 15 residues. DNA of the CDR3: TGTGCCAGTAGTATGAAGAGGGCGAACACCGGGGAGCTGTTTTTT. Translation gives CASSMKRANTGELFF.

The chain links TRBV27 to TRBJ2-7; the D gene is possibly TRBD1 (5 bases). Germline V gene data show CDR1 as MNHEY and CDR2 as SMNVEV (reference sequence). The CDR3 has 13 amino acids. V was trimmed by 5 bases and J by 6 bases, leaving 14 bases between them. Here the CDR3 reads CASSPGQFSEQYF. CDR3 nucleotides: TGTGCCAGCAGTCCTGGACAATTCTCCGAGCAGTACTTC.

The V and J genes are TRBV7-9 and TRBJ2-7; TRBD2 agrees at 10 bases. The CDR3 has 13 residues. Per the germline V gene, CDR1 is SEHNR and CDR2 is FQNEAQ (reference sequence). V shed 5 bases and J 4 bases; nucleotides not matched to a gene: 2. In DNA, the CDR3 is TGTGCCAGCAGCCCAGCGGGAGGGTACGAGCAGTACTTC. It specifies CASSPAGGYEQYF.

This clone came up a few times. The genes are TRBV4-1 and TRBJ1-5; D remains ambiguous. This CDR3 region has 17 residues. V shed 1 base and J shed 1 base, with 14 bases lying between them. Germline V gene sequence: CDR1 MGHRA, CDR2 YSYEKL. CDR3 amino acids: CASSQVDMGLSNQPQHF. The CDR3 bases are TGCGCCAGCAGCCAAGTTGATATGGGCTTGAGCAATCAGCCCCAGCATTTT.

This chain links TRBV28 with TRBJ2-7, with 10 bases that match TRBD1. The CDR3 is made up of 19 amino acids. Germline loops: CDR1 MDHEN, CDR2 SYDVKM. J gave up 4 bases and V 11 bases, and 26 bases lay outside the gene matches. The CDR3, as DNA: TGTGCCCAAGCCGCAACGGACAGGGGGGGGTCCCTTTCCCTTTACGAGCAGTACTTC. Its protein is CAQAATDRGGSLSLYEQYF.

The chain employs TRBV18 and TRBJ2-1, with D perhaps matching TRBD2 (6 bases). The CDR3 covers 15 residues. From germline, CDR1 is KGHSH and CDR2 LQKENI. V was clipped by 0 bases and J by 5 bases, with 11 bases between them. DNA for the CDR3: TGTGCCAGCTCACCACCAGCTAGCGCCCACAATGAGCAGTTCTTC. It encodes CASSPPASAHNEQFF.

There are a few counts of this clone. V is TRBV27 and J is TRBJ1-2, with TRBD1 matching over 7 bases. Trimming took 5 bases from V and 6 from J; bases not matched to a gene: 3. The CDR3 extends over 12 amino acids. CDR1 MNHEY and CDR2 SMNVEV come from the germline V gene (reference sequence). CDR3: CASSMTGNGYTF. For the CDR3, the DNA is TGTGCCAGCAGTATGACAGGGAATGGCTACACCTTC.

V gene TRBV27 combines with J gene TRBJ1-5, with TRBD1 matching over 8 bases. V was pared by 2 bases and J by 2 bases, with 2 bases of the junction left unmatched. CDR1 MNHEY and CDR2 SMNVEV come from the germline V gene (reference sequence). The CDR3 length is 15 residues. CDR3 coding DNA: TGTGCCAGCAGTTTACAGGGGGCAGGCAATCAGCCCCAGCATTTT. Its translation: CASSLQGAGNQPQHF.

This chain uses TRBV18 with TRBJ2-1; a weak D match, TRBD1 (6 bases). This CDR3 is built from 15 residues. Germline CDR1 is KGHSH and CDR2 is LQKENI. V shed 6 bases and J shed 7 bases, with 19 bases lying between them. For the CDR3, the DNA is TGTGCCAGCTCTGGTAGGCAGGGGATTAGGAATGAGCAGTTCTTC. Amino acid sequence: CASSGRQGIRNEQFF.

J is TRBJ2-1 and V is TRBV4-2; 16 bases agree with TRBD2. The length of the CDR3 is 18 residues. The germline V gene encodes CDR1 LGHNA and CDR2 YNFKEQ. The V segment lost 0 bases and the J segment 9 bases; nucleotides outside the gene matches: 8. CDR3 sequence: CASSQEYGTSGRVGEQFF. The CDR3 region has the DNA TGTGCCAGCAGCCAAGAGTACGGGACTAGCGGGAGGGTCGGTGAGCAGTTCTTC.

The V and J genes are TRBV19 and TRBJ2-1; 12 bases match TRBD1. The germline V gene encodes CDR1 LNHDA and CDR2 SQIVND (reference sequence). The CDR3 totals 14 residues. V shed 7 bases and J 8 bases; nucleotides not matched to a gene: 6. For the CDR3, the DNA is TGTGCCAGTATTGGGAGGGACAGGGGGCATGAGCAGTTCTTC. Translated, it gives CASIGRDRGHEQFF. The variable domain in full, with the rest retrieved from reference TRBV19 and TRBJ2-1, is DGGITQSPKYLFRKEGQNVTLSCEQNLNHDAMYWYRQDPGQGLRLIYYSQIVNDFQKGDIAEGYSVSREKKESFPLTVTSAQKNPTAFYLCASIGRDRGHEQFFGPGTRLTVL.

The rearrangement joins TRBV5-5 to TRBJ1-1, with D perhaps TRBD1 (5 bases). This CDR3 is built from 14 residues. The ends were cut back, 4 bases at V and 4 bases at J, with 14 bases in the middle. Germline lookup yields CDR1 SGHKS and CDR2 YYEKEE (reference sequence). CDR3 nucleotide sequence: TGTGCCAGCAGCAGGGACGTGGGGGGCACTGAAGCTTTCTTT. This gives the protein CASSRDVGGTEAFF.

The rearrangement joins TRBV29-1 to TRBJ2-2; D perhaps matches TRBD2 (5 bases). Germline-derived CDR1 and CDR2 are SQVTM and ANQGSEA. V was cut by 6 bases and J by 5 bases, with 10 bases left in between. This CDR3 contains 12 residues. The CDR3 DNA reads TGCAGCGTCGCCGGGATTACCGGGGAGCTGTTTTTT. Encoded protein: CSVAGITGELFF.